What follows are 13 T cell receptor beta chains derived from one specimen sequenced in a study of CD8+CD57+ T cells in acquired aplastic anemia. Sequencing involved patients with CD8+CD57+ cell expansion previously shown by flow cytometry. Genomic DNA, the template, was used for profiling of the TCR beta VDJ and CDR3. Via MiXCR, TCRdb re-called the reads, giving one row per CDR3 protein. The data contain hundreds of thousands of distinct CDR3 sequences, 70% to 85% of them singletons. The sequenced material came from sorted CD4+, CD8+, or CD8+CD57+ T cells (not recorded which) from PBMCs. These receptors originate from a human donor with aplastic anemia.

The chain is built from TRBV5-1 and TRBJ2-1; D possibly corresponds to TRBD1 (5 bases). Trimming removed 1 base from V and 12 bases from J, with 8 bases in between. This CDR3 is 11 amino acids long. Germline lookup yields CDR1 SGHRS and CDR2 YFSETQ. In DNA form, the CDR3 reads TGCGCCAGCAGCTTGTCAGGGTGGCAGTTCTTC. It specifies CASSLSGWQFF.

Comments on this clonotype: The conserved final phenylalanine or tryptophan is absent from the CDR3, which likely points to a read error. It is unclear where the CDR3 begins or ends on the DNA, so no DNA is shown, and the CDR3 is as TCRdb lists it. V usage is TRBV7-3 and J usage is TRBJ2-1; TRBD1 is the table's D call, not checked against the DNA. CDR1 is SGHTA, CDR2 FQGTGA, per germline. Including both end residues, the CDR3 is 13 amino acids long. The CDR3 spells CASSVGQGHDEPC.

The chain carries TRBV7-6 and TRBJ2-3; 7 nucleotides line up with TRBD2. There are 15 residues in the CDR3. CDR1 and CDR2 (germline): SGHVS, FNYEAQ. V shed 1 base and J 11 bases; nucleotides not matched to a gene: 12. CDR3 sequence reads: CASSLVTGGTYKQYF. The CDR3 DNA reads as TGTGCCAGCAGCTTAGTTACGGGGGGAACCTACAAGCAGTATTTT.

The rearrangement uses TRBV20-1 and TRBJ1-2, with 8 bases aligning to TRBD1. V lost 6 bases and J lost 3; bases outside the gene matches: 9. The CDR3 loop spans 14 amino acids. Germline CDR1 and CDR2: DFQATT and SNEGSKA (reference sequence). As DNA, the CDR3 is TGCAGTGCCGTAGACAGGGGCTTGGACTATGGCTACACCTTC. Translation: CSAVDRGLDYGYTF.

This clonotype was counted only a few times. The genes are TRBV15 and TRBJ1-1; D uncertain. The CDR3 is 13 amino acids. The V end was cut by 0 bases, the J end by 6 bases, with 8 bases between. Germline values: CDR1 LNHNV, CDR2 YYDKDF (reference sequence). The CDR3 bases are TGTGCCACCAGCAGAGATCTTGTCGCTGAAGCTTTCTTT. It specifies CATSRDLVAEAFF.

The rearrangement uses TRBV29-1 and TRBJ2-7, with D unclear. Per the germline V gene, CDR1 is SQVTM and CDR2 is ANQGSEA. The length of the CDR3 is 12 residues. With 7 bases removed from V and 2 bases from J, the gap between germline ends came to 12 bases. CDR3 bases: TGCAGCGCGGCTGGGGATGCCTACGAGCAGTACTTC. Protein sequence: CSAAGDAYEQYF.

V gene TRBV7-8 combines with J gene TRBJ2-3; 7 bases match TRBD2. The V gene end was trimmed by 0 bases and the J gene end by 15 bases; junction bases not matched to a gene: 15. Germline CDR1 reads SGHVS; CDR2 reads FQNEAQ. The CDR3 consists of 15 residues. CDR3 amino acids: CASSLAGGTETQYYF. CDR3 DNA: TGTGCCAGCAGCTTAGCGGGAGGGACCGAAACGCAGTATTATTTT. The full variable domain, with the rest looked up from reference TRBV7-8 and TRBJ2-3, is GAGVSQSPRYKVAKRGQDVALRCDPISGHVSLFWYQQALGQGPEFLTYFQNEAQLDKSGLPSDRFFAERPEGSVSTLKIQRTQQEDSAVYLCASSLAGGTETQYYFGPGTRLTVL.

The J gene is TRBJ1-5, the V gene TRBV7-8, with D possibly TRBD1 on 6 matching bases. Germline values: CDR1 SGHVS, CDR2 FQNEAQ. This CDR3 has 17 residues. Trimming pared 4 bases from V and 3 bases from J, leaving 19 bases between. The CDR3, as DNA: TGTGCCAGCAGCTCCGCGCGAGGACAGTATACCAATCAGCCCCAGCATTTT. Protein: CASSSARGQYTNQPQHF.

This clonotype was counted once. V gene TRBV5-8 combines with J gene TRBJ2-3; D may correspond to TRBD1 or TRBD2 (5 bases each). Germline CDR1 and CDR2: SGHTS and YDEGEE. V was clipped by 3 bases and J by 6 bases, with 14 bases between them. The CDR3 is made up of 14 amino acids. The CDR3 DNA is TGTGCCAGCAGCTCAGGGACGCGTCCCGATACGCAGTATTTT. Translated, it gives CASSSGTRPDTQYF.

This chain joins TRBV7-9 and TRBJ2-1; D gene unclear. This CDR3 is built from 16 residues. CDR1 SEHNR and CDR2 FQNEAQ come from the germline V gene (reference sequence). The V end lost 5 bases, the J end lost 11 bases, and 25 bases lay between the germline ends. The CDR3 loop is CASSPSTTPGNDQQFF. The DNA for the CDR3 is TGTGCCAGCAGCCCCAGCACAACCCCCGGCAACGATCAGCAGTTCTTC. Full variable domain (remainder filled in from reference TRBV7-9 and TRBJ2-1): DTGVSQNPRHKITKRGQNVTFRCDPISEHNRLYWYRQTLGQGPEFLTYFQNEAQLEKSRLLSDRFSAERPKGSFSTLEIQRTEQGDSAMYLCASSPSTTPGNDQQFFGPGTRLTVL.

Concerning this clonotype itself: No DNA is shown, since the ends of the CDR3 on it are uncertain; the CDR3 is the one TCRdb lists. The rearrangement links TRBV7-9 to TRBJ2-3. Germline assignment: CDR1 SEHNR and CDR2 FQNEAQ (reference sequence). The CDR3 is 14 residues long, ends included. This chain's CDR3 is CTSSAVAETQYFDF.

With respect to this clonotype: The germline gene is not matched at one end of the junction; a read error may be the cause. The genes are TRBV7-3 and TRBJ2-3; 10 nucleotides align to TRBD2. Germline V lookup: CDR1 SGHTA, CDR2 FQGTGA. CDR3 length equals 14 residues. CDR3 nucleotide sequence: TGTGCCAGCTGCTTAGCGGGAGGCCCCGATGAGCAGTATTTT. This gives the protein CASCLAGGPDEQYF.

This chain connects TRBV11-2 to TRBJ2-6; D is perhaps TRBD2 (6 bases). V was cut by 4 bases and J by 4 bases, with 14 bases left in between. Germline CDR1 and CDR2: SGHAT and FQNNGV. The CDR3 is 16 residues long. CDR3 amino acids: CASSSAGSDGANVLTF. CDR3 bases: TGTGCCAGCAGCTCAGCGGGCAGCGACGGGGCCAACGTCCTGACTTTC.